This section outlines one T cell receptor beta chain sequence together with its context. Its specificity is not known. The data were obtained in a study of cytomegalovirus exposure and HLA in healthy donors. Study-level findings and limits: Earlier results showed most TCR beta V segments being productive about 90% or about 30% of the time.

Primers: 60 Vbeta forward and 13 Jbeta reverse. The protocol was immunoSEQ multiplex PCR, while the TCRdb copy is restricted to in-frame clones and leaves out a portion. Seen here are about 190,000 clones, 80% observed once, and the top ten hold about 0.64%. Sequenced sample: PBMCs. The sequence derives from a boy aged 10-17 years in good health and CMV-seronegative.

CDR3 sequence reads: CAWSFFLGLAGEAGELFF. CDR3 in DNA: TGTGCCTGGAGTTTTTTTCTCGGACTAGCGGGGGAGGCCGGGGAGCTGTTTTTT. This chain links TRBV30 with TRBJ2-2, with 13 bases fitting TRBD2. CDR3 length: 18 residues. Germline V lookup: CDR1 GTSNPN, CDR2 SVGIG (reference sequence). V was pared by 2 bases and J by 6 bases, with 12 bases of the junction left unmatched.